The sample holds many counts of the clone carrying this T cell receptor (beta chain). In germline, CDR1 is DFQATT, CDR2 SNEGSKA (reference sequence). The CDR3 has 17 amino acids. Between the trimmed V and J ends, which lost 5 bases and 2 bases, there was a span of 24 bases. Library preparation (for TCRbeta) was performed with unique molecular identifiers. TCRdb reanalysed the PCR reads using MiXCR and keeps one entry per CDR3 protein. This table has hundreds of thousands of distinct CDR3 sequences, roughly 15% appearing once. The entry originates in a study of T-cell reconstitution after alpha-beta-depleted transplantation in children.

V and J are TRBV20-1 and TRBJ1-2, with unresolved D. The sample consisted of PBMCs from the stem cell graft donor, taken from the stem cell graft. This receptor was taken from a human donor who donated a stem cell graft to a child with acute myeloid leukemia. The chain's CDR3 is CSARSPARRHSNYGYTF. CDR3 sequence (DNA): TGCAGTGCTCGCTCACCCGCCAGGCGCCACTCCAACTATGGCTACACCTTC.